This T cell receptor beta chain was observed in a study of patients and donors after allogeneic stem cell transplantation. TCRdb reanalysed the RT-PCR reads using MiXCR and keeps one entry per CDR3 protein. Of approximately 200,000 distinct CDR3 sequences listed, around two fifths are singletons. This clonotype was observed a handful of times. The germline V gene encodes CDR1 MNHEY and CDR2 SMNVEV (reference sequence). The CDR3 extends over 17 amino acids. Trimming stripped 6 bases from V and 1 base from J, with 16 bases between. The sequenced material came from blood, either unsorted or a sorted T cell fraction (not recorded which). V is TRBV27 and J is TRBJ1-6, with D possibly TRBD1 on 6 matching bases. The clonotype was recovered from a human donor who was either an allogeneic HSCT recipient or a stem cell or donor lymphocyte infusion donor (not recorded which). It is not recorded whose cells these are; they may come from a transplant donor. CDR3: CASSHTTGPSYNSPLHF. CDR3 DNA: TGTGCCAGCAGCCACACCACAGGGCCGTCCTATAATTCACCCCTCCACTTT.